This T cell receptor (beta chain) was captured by sequencing in a study of T-cell reconstitution after alpha-beta-depleted transplantation in children. The CDR3 is 15 residues long. Trimming shortened V by 8 bases and J by 0 bases, and 15 bases separated the two germline ends. CDR1 is SGHNT, CDR2 YENEEA, per germline. Many counts were recorded for this clonotype. Its cognate antigen is unknown. Unique molecular identifiers were built into the TCRbeta library. TCRdb called the PCR reads again in MiXCR, with one record for every CDR3 protein. This sample has 70,000 to 95,000 distinct CDR3 sequences, with about a sixth found just once. Study-level findings and limits: Expanded graft clones numbering several hundred reportedly gave rise to alpha-beta T cells about two months after transplant. Newly produced T cells mostly provided counts and TCRbeta diversity after one year, as hyperexpanded clones declined.

The origin of this receptor is a male patient aged 2-9 years who had a stem cell transplant for acute lymphoblastic leukemia, so the T cells may come from the graft donor. This rearrangement joins TRBV11-3 to TRBJ2-3; no firm D call. The specimen comprised PBMCs, mostly from graft donor cells, sampled 360 days after TCRalphabeta/CD19-depleted stem cell transplant. Here the CDR3 DNA reads TGTGCCAGCCGGGCCTCTCCCACTAGCACAGATACGCAGTATTTT. It codes for CASRASPTSTDTQYF.